Listed here are 3 T cell receptor beta chains from one sample, sequenced in a study of blood T cell repertoires in COVID-19. The protocol was immunoSEQ multiplex PCR, while the TCRdb copy is restricted to in-frame clones and leaves out a portion. The table records about 160,000 clones, 92% of them present only once. Sequenced material: peripheral blood. The receptors here all came from a young man with COVID-19, enrolled during active disease.

The chain joins TRBV7-9 to TRBJ1-2; perhaps TRBD1 as D (6 bases). Germline V lookup: CDR1 SEHNR, CDR2 FQNEAQ (reference sequence). V gave up 2 bases and J gave up 4 bases, with 11 bases separating them. The CDR3 is 14 amino acids. The CDR3 reads CASSLPGQSYGYTF. DNA for the CDR3: TGTGCCAGCAGCTTACCCGGACAGAGCTATGGCTACACCTTC.

The J gene is TRBJ1-2, the V gene TRBV28; 7 bases match TRBD1. Germline trimming cut 3 bases from V and 6 bases from J; bases unmatched to any gene: 10. The CDR3 length is 15 residues. Looked up from germline, CDR1 is MDHEN and CDR2 is SYDVKM. The CDR3 nucleotides are TGTGCCAGCAGTTTTAATGACAGGGTCTCGGATGGCTACACCTTC. Translation: CASSFNDRVSDGYTF.

The genes are TRBV28 and TRBJ2-1, with D maybe TRBD2 (5 bases). V was trimmed by 4 bases and J by 0 bases, leaving 16 bases between them. The CDR3 loop spans 17 amino acids. Germline V gene data show CDR1 as MDHEN and CDR2 as SYDVKM. The CDR3 DNA follows: TGTGCCAGCAGTTATCCCAAAGCGGAAAGCTCCTACAATGAGCAGTTCTTC. Translation gives CASSYPKAESSYNEQFF.